This T cell receptor beta chain emerged from a study of patients and donors after allogeneic stem cell transplantation. Each CDR3 protein is one row after TCRdb ran MiXCR on the RT-PCR reads. The sample holds 150,000 to 250,000 distinct CDR3 sequences, less than 45% seen once. Germline-derived CDR1 and CDR2 are SGHDT and YYEEEE. The CDR3 loop spans 15 amino acids. V shed 4 bases, J shed 2 bases, and the junction held 5 bases outside the gene matches. This receptor was obtained from a human donor who was either an allogeneic HSCT recipient or a stem cell or donor lymphocyte infusion donor (not recorded which). It is not recorded whose cells these are; they may come from a transplant donor. Material for sequencing was blood, either unsorted or a sorted T cell fraction (not recorded which). The chain is built from TRBV5-6 and TRBJ2-3, with TRBD2 matching 9 bases. CDR3: CASSLLAGVTDTQYF. CDR3 sequence (DNA): TGTGCCAGCAGCCTTTTAGCGGGAGTCACAGATACGCAGTATTTT.